Given below is one T cell receptor (beta chain) in context. Its antigen remains unidentified. This specimen comes from a study of shared clonotypes between healthy human individuals. Study details: Donors consisted of two women and a few men between 18 and 49.

The germline V gene encodes CDR1 MNHEY and CDR2 SVGAGI. Trimming shortened V by 8 bases and J by 0 bases, and 11 bases separated the two germline ends. The CDR3 extends over 13 amino acids. General study points: Estimated clonotype richness was generally higher in naive than memory subsets.

Only in-frame clones appear in the TCRdb table, and some are missing; sequencing was by immunoSEQ multiplex PCR. This repertoire shows roughly 1,500,000 clones, around 98% found once; its top ten account for 0.4% to 0.45%. The gene calls are TRBV6-5 and TRBJ2-7, with D perhaps matching TRBD2 (6 bases). Sequencing input: naive CD4+ T cells sorted from blood. Documented subset: CD45RA+ positively selected. The TCR sequence derives from a man aged 30 to 45 in good health. Written as DNA, the CDR3 is TGTGCCAGCTTGGACGGGAGCTCCTACGAGCAGTACTTC. Its translation is CASLDGSSYEQYF.